This TCR beta chain was found in a study of cytomegalovirus exposure and HLA in healthy donors. PCR employed 60 Vbeta and 13 Jbeta primers. The protocol was immunoSEQ multiplex PCR, while the TCRdb copy is restricted to in-frame clones and leaves out a portion. Recorded for this sample: more than 45,000 clones. The CDR3 is made up of 16 amino acids. CDR1 is LNHDA and CDR2 is SQIVND in the germline V gene (reference sequence). V lost 1 base to trimming and J lost 8 bases, with 17 bases between them. Specimen: PBMCs. The TCR sequence derives from a woman aged 60-75 years in good health and CMV-seropositive. V is TRBV19 and J is TRBJ1-4; the D gene is possibly TRBD1 (6 bases). For the CDR3, the DNA is TGTGCCAGTAGTATAGGTTGGGGGCCCGACCGGGAAAAACTGTTTTTT. It encodes CASSIGWGPDREKLFF.